The 29 T cell receptor beta chains below all came from one sample that was sequenced in a study of blood T cell repertoires in COVID-19. The repertoire was sequenced with immunoSEQ multiplex PCR; TCRdb's copy has only in-frame clones and lacks some. The sample gives 140,000 or so clones, over 85% of which show up once; around 1.5% is in the top ten. The sample consisted of peripheral blood. These receptors were taken from a human donor in a cohort sampled during active COVID-19.

The chain has TRBV9 and TRBJ1-5; D is perhaps TRBD1 (5 bases). Germline V gives CDR1 SGDLS, CDR2 YYNGEE. This CDR3 has 13 amino acids. Between the trimmed V and J ends, which lost 0 bases and 8 bases, there was a span of 9 bases. This chain's CDR3 is CASSVDGGEPQHF. The CDR3 DNA sequence: TGTGCCAGCAGCGTAGATGGGGGGGAGCCCCAGCATTTT.

This clone is a singleton in its sample. The chain joins TRBV5-4 to TRBJ2-5, with 12 bases identical to TRBD2. This CDR3 is built from 17 residues. Germline CDR1 SGHNT, CDR2 YYREEE (reference sequence). Trimming took 1 base from V and 4 from J; bases not matched to a gene: 8. CDR3 DNA: TGTGCCAGCAGCTTGCCTAGCGGGGGGGCCTTGCGAGAGACCCAGTACTTC. Translated, it gives CASSLPSGGALRETQYF.

V usage is TRBV5-5 and J usage is TRBJ2-4; D is undetermined. Germline CDR1 and CDR2: SGHKS and YYEKEE (reference sequence). The CDR3 spans 12 residues. Trimming left V 0 bases short and J 5 bases short, with 3 bases between. This CDR3 is CASSLAENIQYF. The CDR3 DNA reads TGTGCCAGCAGCTTGGCTGAAAACATTCAGTACTTC.

This clone was counted a few times. The J gene is TRBJ2-7, the V gene TRBV27; 8 bases are shared with TRBD2. Germline CDR1 MNHEY, CDR2 SMNVEV (reference sequence). V lost 5 bases to trimming and J lost 4 bases; unmatched junction nucleotides: 7. The CDR3 contains 14 residues. CDR3 region: CASSQLAGEYEQYF. The CDR3 DNA sequence: TGTGCCAGCAGTCAGCTAGCGGGCGAGTACGAGCAGTACTTC.

The genes are TRBV7-9 and TRBJ2-7; TRBD1 matches 7 bases. V dropped 5 bases and J dropped 3; count of bases not matched to a gene: 10. CDR1 is SEHNR, CDR2 FQNEAQ, per germline (reference sequence). This CDR3 spans 15 amino acids. Here the CDR3 reads CASSARDRKIYEQYF. The CDR3 region has the DNA TGTGCCAGCAGCGCCCGGGACAGAAAGATCTACGAGCAGTACTTC.

This clone was seen a single time. J is TRBJ2-5 and V is TRBV3-1 (or the pseudogene TRBV3-2); D may be TRBD2 (6 bases). The germline V gene encodes CDR1 LGHDT and CDR2 YNNKEL (reference sequence). V was clipped by 0 bases and J by 5 bases, with 16 bases between them. CDR3 length equals 16 residues. The DNA of the CDR3 is TGTGCCAGCAGCCAAGACGGGACTCGAGGGCGGGAGACCCAGTACTTC. This translates into CASSQDGTRGRETQYF.

The V and J genes are TRBV12-3 or TRBV12-4 and TRBJ2-1; 12 nucleotides match TRBD2. The CDR3 runs to 13 residues. V lost 8 bases and J lost 8; bases outside the gene matches: 4. CDR3 loop: CASPGLAGDEQFF. The CDR3 bases are TGTGCCAGCCCGGGACTAGCGGGCGATGAGCAGTTCTTC.

The chain links TRBV4-1 to TRBJ2-3; no definite D call. The germline gives CDR1 MGHRA, CDR2 YSYEKL. V lost 0 bases and J lost 2, with 15 bases in between. The CDR3 length is 17 residues. CDR3 bases: TGCGCCAGCAGCCAAGATTCTGCGCGGAGATCCACAGATACGCAGTATTTT. Translation: CASSQDSARRSTDTQYF.

J is TRBJ2-3 and V is TRBV7-2; 12 bases line up with TRBD2. The germline gives CDR1 SGHTA, CDR2 FQGNSA. V dropped 5 bases and J dropped 2; count of bases not matched to a gene: 5. This CDR3 comprises 16 residues. The CDR3 spells CASSKASGGATDTQYF. The DNA for the CDR3 is TGTGCCAGCAGCAAGGCTAGCGGGGGGGCCACAGATACGCAGTATTTT.

J is TRBJ1-4 and V is TRBV6-6; the D gene is possibly TRBD1 (5 bases). V lost 6 bases, J lost 4 bases, and 12 bases lay in between. Per the germline V gene, CDR1 is MNHNY and CDR2 is SVGAGI (reference sequence). The CDR3 length is 14 residues. The CDR3 spells CASSNRFLNEKLFF. DNA of the CDR3: TGTGCCAGCAGCAACAGGTTCCTTAATGAAAAACTGTTTTTT.

This rearrangement joins TRBV5-8 to TRBJ2-5; a possible D gene is TRBD1 (5 bases). Between the trimmed V and J ends, which lost 0 bases and 4 bases, there was a span of 7 bases. The CDR3 extends over 13 amino acids. Germline values: CDR1 SGHTS, CDR2 YDEGEE. The CDR3: CASSLEGVETQYF. Here the CDR3 DNA reads TGTGCCAGCAGCTTGGAAGGGGTAGAGACCCAGTACTTC. The entire variable domain, with the rest obtained from reference TRBV5-8 and TRBJ2-5, is as follows: EAGVTQSPTHLIKTRGQQATLRCSPISGHTSVYWYQQALGLGLQFLLWYDEGEERNRGNFPPRFSGRQFPNYSSELNVNALELEDSALYLCASSLEGVETQYFGPGTRLLVL.

The rearrangement uses TRBV10-3 and TRBJ1-4; D gene unclear. Trimming pared 0 bases from V and 0 bases from J, leaving 14 bases between. The CDR3 has 18 amino acids. Germline CDR1 reads ENHRY; CDR2 reads SYGVKD. DNA of the CDR3: TGTGCCATCAGTGAGTCATGGTTAACAACAGCAACTAATGAAAAACTGTTTTTT. This translates into CAISESWLTTATNEKLFF.

The chain has TRBV2 and TRBJ1-6, with D perhaps TRBD1 (6 bases). CDR1 is SNHLY and CDR2 is FYNNEI in the germline V gene. Trimming pared 0 bases from V and 8 bases from J, leaving 11 bases between. CDR3 length: 15 residues. Here the CDR3 reads CASSEAEQGYSPLHF. DNA for the CDR3: TGTGCCAGCAGTGAAGCGGAACAGGGTTATTCACCCCTCCACTTT.

The chain employs TRBV6-5 and TRBJ1-4; D uncertain. Trimming cost V 4 bases and J 5 bases, with 8 bases left between them. The CDR3 covers 13 residues. Germline loops: CDR1 MNHEY, CDR2 SVGAGI. The CDR3 spells CASSLDWNEKLFF. The CDR3, as DNA: TGTGCCAGCAGTTTGGACTGGAATGAAAAACTGTTTTTT.

The genes are TRBV5-1 and TRBJ1-6; D gene unclear. Germline V gene sequence: CDR1 SGHRS, CDR2 YFSETQ. The V end was cut by 4 bases, the J end by 8 bases, with 16 bases between. This CDR3 contains 15 residues. Here the CDR3 reads CASSTRSGRDSPLHF. The CDR3 DNA reads as TGCGCCAGCAGCACGCGATCGGGGAGGGATTCACCCCTCCACTTT. Looking up the rest from reference TRBV5-1 and TRBJ1-6 gives the full variable domain: KAGVTQTPRYLIKTRGQQVTLSCSPISGHRSVSWYQQTPGQGLQFLFEYFSETQRNKGNFPGRFSGRQFSNSRSEMNVSTLELGDSALYLCASSTRSGRDSPLHFGNGTRLTVT.

This clone has a single count. This chain links TRBV19 with TRBJ2-1; D is possibly TRBD2 (6 bases). The CDR3 length is 16 residues. The germline gives CDR1 LNHDA, CDR2 SQIVND (reference sequence). The germline V and J ends were trimmed by 3 bases and 7 bases, with 19 bases remaining between them. The CDR3 spells CASSIAGTPPRNEQFF. In DNA, the CDR3 is TGTGCCAGTAGTATTGCCGGGACTCCTCCGAGGAATGAGCAGTTCTTC.

This rearrangement joins TRBV5-6 to TRBJ1-2; 8 positions match TRBD1. Germline trimming cut 4 bases from V and 0 bases from J; bases unmatched to any gene: 8. The CDR3 extends over 16 amino acids. Looked up from germline, CDR1 is SGHDT and CDR2 is YYEEEE. CDR3 in DNA: TGTGCCAGCAGCCGAGACAGGGGCGGTTCTAACTATGGCTACACCTTC. Protein sequence: CASSRDRGGSNYGYTF. Looking up the rest from reference TRBV5-6 and TRBJ1-2 gives the full variable domain: DAGVTQSPTHLIKTRGQQVTLRCSPKSGHDTVSWYQQALGQGPQFIFQYYEEEERQRGNFPDRFSGHQFPNYSSELNVNALLLGDSALYLCASSRDRGGSNYGYTFGSGTRLTVV.

This rearrangement joins TRBV7-9 to TRBJ2-7; possibly TRBD2 for D (6 bases). The CDR3 contains 14 residues. V was pared by 2 bases and J by 3 bases, with 11 bases between. Germline V gene lookup returns CDR1 SEHNR and CDR2 FQNEAQ (reference sequence). In nucleotides, the CDR3 is TGTGCCAGCAGCTTATCTGAGACTAGCTACGAGCAGTACTTC. Protein sequence: CASSLSETSYEQYF.

V gene TRBV24-1 combines with J gene TRBJ1-1; possible D gene TRBD1, 5 bases. Germline V gene sequence: CDR1 KGHDR, CDR2 SFDVKD. The CDR3 is 18 residues long. The V gene lost 1 base and the J gene lost 4 bases, with 21 bases spanning the gap. The CDR3 DNA reads as TGTGCCACCAGTGATTTTCTGGGGAGGGAGGGGATAGGCACTGAAGCTTTCTTT. Encoded protein: CATSDFLGREGIGTEAFF.

This chain connects TRBV3-1 (or the pseudogene TRBV3-2) to TRBJ1-2; 9 bases match TRBD1. This CDR3 region has 14 residues. The V segment lost 4 bases and the J segment 3 bases; nucleotides outside the gene matches: 3. CDR1 and CDR2 from the germline V gene are LGHDT and YNNKEL (reference sequence). The CDR3 bases are TGTGCCAGCAGCCGACAGGGGGGTGACTATGGCTACACCTTC. This translates into CASSRQGGDYGYTF.

This clone was detected once. The rearrangement links TRBV10-3 to TRBJ1-6; 9 nucleotides line up with TRBD1. This CDR3 comprises 16 residues. V trimming: 6 bases; J trimming: 0 bases; junction bases outside the gene matches: 3. Per the germline V gene, CDR1 is ENHRY and CDR2 is SYGVKD. Written as DNA, the CDR3 is TGTGCCATCAGAGGGACAGGGAGCTCCTATAATTCACCCCTCCACTTT. It codes for CAIRGTGSSYNSPLHF.

The rearrangement uses TRBV7-2 and TRBJ2-1; 7 bases align to TRBD1. Germline trimming cut 5 bases from V and 7 bases from J; bases unmatched to any gene: 11. Germline-derived CDR1 and CDR2 are SGHTA and FQGNSA. CDR3 length equals 15 residues. The CDR3 DNA reads as TGTGCCAGCAGCCCTAGGGGGCTCGTCAGGAATGAGCAGTTCTTC. Translated: CASSPRGLVRNEQFF. Variable domain in full (rest from reference TRBV7-2 and TRBJ2-1): GAGVSQSPSNKVTEKGKDVELRCDPISGHTALYWYRQSLGQGLEFLIYFQGNSAPDKSGLPSDRFSAERTGGSVSTLTIQRTQQEDSAVYLCASSPRGLVRNEQFFGPGTRLTVL.

The chain is built from TRBV2 and TRBJ1-2, with TRBD1 matching over 7 bases. V lost 5 bases and J lost 8; bases outside the gene matches: 8. The CDR3 has 13 amino acids. Germline loops: CDR1 SNHLY, CDR2 FYNNEI. CDR3 sequence (DNA): TGTGCCAGCAGTTACGACAGGGTTAAAGGCTACACCTTC. This translates into CASSYDRVKGYTF.

This chain uses TRBV11-1 with TRBJ2-3, with TRBD2 matching 10 bases. CDR3 size: 14 residues. With V trimmed by 5 bases and J by 6 bases, 5 bases remained unmatched. Germline V gene sequence: CDR1 SGHAT, CDR2 FQDESV (reference sequence). The CDR3 region is CASSNSGGPDTQYF. The CDR3 DNA follows: TGTGCCAGCAGCAATAGCGGGGGGCCTGATACGCAGTATTTT.

Written as DNA, the CDR3 is TGCGCCAGCAGCCAAGGGACAGGGCCCTACGAGCAGTACTTC. Translation: CASSQGTGPYEQYF. The chain couples TRBV4-1 to TRBJ2-7, with 8 nucleotides matching TRBD1. CDR1 and CDR2 from the germline V gene are MGHRA and YSYEKL. The CDR3 extends over 14 amino acids. The junction had 1 base not matched to a gene; V was cut back by 1 base and J by 2 bases.

This sequence joins TRBV29-1 and TRBJ2-1; 7 nucleotides align to TRBD2. With 8 bases clipped from V and 0 bases from J, the junction kept 7 bases outside the gene matches. From germline, CDR1 is SQVTM and CDR2 ANQGSEA. The CDR3 covers 14 residues. In DNA, the CDR3 is TGCAGCTTTCGCGGGGGTAGCTCCTACAATGAGCAGTTCTTC. This codes for CSFRGGSSYNEQFF.

This clone was detected only once. This chain links TRBV6-5 with TRBJ1-6; D is undetermined. CDR3 length: 16 residues. V lost 0 bases and J lost 3, with 9 bases in between. Germline V gene lookup returns CDR1 MNHEY and CDR2 SVGAGI. The CDR3 reads CASSYSATLYNSPLHF. DNA of the CDR3: TGTGCCAGCAGTTACTCGGCCACCCTCTATAATTCACCCCTCCACTTT.

This clone was seen a single time. The rearrangement links TRBV7-2 to TRBJ2-4, with 9 bases that match TRBD2. The CDR3 totals 16 residues. Germline V gene sequence: CDR1 SGHTA, CDR2 FQGNSA. J was trimmed by 1 base and V by 2 bases; bases with no gene match: 3. CDR3 sequence (DNA): TGTGCCAGCAGCTTAAAAAGCGGGGGGGCCAAAAACATTCAGTACTTC. Translation: CASSLKSGGAKNIQYF.

V gene TRBV10-3 combines with J gene TRBJ2-3; D not resolved. The ends were cut back, 3 bases at V and 7 bases at J, with 8 bases in the middle. The CDR3 covers 12 residues. The germline CDR1 and CDR2 sequences are ENHRY and SYGVKD. The CDR3 nucleotides read TGTGCCATCAGTGATGCGTTGAATACGCAGTATTTT. This translates into CAISDALNTQYF.